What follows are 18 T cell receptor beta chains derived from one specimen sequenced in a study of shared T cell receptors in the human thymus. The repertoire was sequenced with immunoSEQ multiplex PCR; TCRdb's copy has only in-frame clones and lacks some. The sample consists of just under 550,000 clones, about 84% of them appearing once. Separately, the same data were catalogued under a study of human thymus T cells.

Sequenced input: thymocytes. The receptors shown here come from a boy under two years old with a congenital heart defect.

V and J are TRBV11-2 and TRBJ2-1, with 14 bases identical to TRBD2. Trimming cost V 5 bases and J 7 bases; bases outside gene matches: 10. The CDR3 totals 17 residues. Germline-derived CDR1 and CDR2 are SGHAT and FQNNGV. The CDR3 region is CASSPGGLAGENNEQFF. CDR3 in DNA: TGTGCCAGCAGCCCTGGGGGACTAGCGGGAGAAAATAATGAGCAGTTCTTC.

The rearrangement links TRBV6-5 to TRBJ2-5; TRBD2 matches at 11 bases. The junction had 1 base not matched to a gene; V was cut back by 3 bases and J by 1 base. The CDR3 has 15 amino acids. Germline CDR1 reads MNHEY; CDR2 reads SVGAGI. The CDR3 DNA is TGTGCCAGCAGTTATACTAGCGGGAGCCAAGAGACCCAGTACTTC. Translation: CASSYTSGSQETQYF.

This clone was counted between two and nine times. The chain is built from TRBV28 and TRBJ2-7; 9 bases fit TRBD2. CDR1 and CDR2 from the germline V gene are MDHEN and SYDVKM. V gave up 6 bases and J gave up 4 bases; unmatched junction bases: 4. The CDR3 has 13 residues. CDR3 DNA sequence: TGTGCCAGCAGCAAGCGGGAGGAGTACGAGCAGTACTTC. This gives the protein CASSKREEYEQYF.

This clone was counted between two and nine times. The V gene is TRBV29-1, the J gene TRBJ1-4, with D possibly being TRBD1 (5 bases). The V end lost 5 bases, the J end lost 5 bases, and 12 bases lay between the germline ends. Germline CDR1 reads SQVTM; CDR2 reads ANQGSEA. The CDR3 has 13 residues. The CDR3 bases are TGCAGCGTTCTACAGGCCTCGAATGAAAAACTGTTTTTT. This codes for CSVLQASNEKLFF.

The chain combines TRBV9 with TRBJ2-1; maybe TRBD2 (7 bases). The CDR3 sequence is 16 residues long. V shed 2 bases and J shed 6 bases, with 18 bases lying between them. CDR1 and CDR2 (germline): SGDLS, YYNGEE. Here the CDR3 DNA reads TGTGCCAGCAGCGTCCGGACGGGGGGCGCCCCCAATGAGCAGTTCTTC. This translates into CASSVRTGGAPNEQFF.

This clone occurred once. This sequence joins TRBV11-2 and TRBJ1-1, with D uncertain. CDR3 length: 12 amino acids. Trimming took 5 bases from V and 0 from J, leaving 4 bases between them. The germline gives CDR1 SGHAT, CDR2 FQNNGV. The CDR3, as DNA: TGTGCCAGCAGCGACATGAACACTGAAGCTTTCTTT. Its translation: CASSDMNTEAFF.

In nucleotides, the CDR3 is TGTGCCAGCAGCGTAGGGGGACTAGTGGGGAGCTACGAGCAGTACTTC. As protein: CASSVGGLVGSYEQYF. V gene TRBV9 combines with J gene TRBJ2-7, with TRBD2 matching over 8 bases. The ends lost 0 bases at V and 3 bases at J; junction bases unmatched: 8. The CDR3 covers 16 residues. The germline V gene encodes CDR1 SGDLS and CDR2 YYNGEE.

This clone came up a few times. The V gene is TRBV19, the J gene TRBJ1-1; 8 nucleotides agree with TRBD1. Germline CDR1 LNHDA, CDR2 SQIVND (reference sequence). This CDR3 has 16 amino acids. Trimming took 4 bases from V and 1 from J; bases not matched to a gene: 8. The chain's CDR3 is CASSTPRTGRNTEAFF. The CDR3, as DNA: TGTGCCAGTAGTACCCCGCGGACAGGGAGGAACACTGAAGCTTTCTTT.

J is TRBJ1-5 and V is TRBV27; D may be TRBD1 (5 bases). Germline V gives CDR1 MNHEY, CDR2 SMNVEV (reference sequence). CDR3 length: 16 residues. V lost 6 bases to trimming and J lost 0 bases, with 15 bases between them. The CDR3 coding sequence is TGTGCCAGCAGCCCGGGGGGGAAGAATAGCAATCAGCCCCAGCATTTT. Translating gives CASSPGGKNSNQPQHF.

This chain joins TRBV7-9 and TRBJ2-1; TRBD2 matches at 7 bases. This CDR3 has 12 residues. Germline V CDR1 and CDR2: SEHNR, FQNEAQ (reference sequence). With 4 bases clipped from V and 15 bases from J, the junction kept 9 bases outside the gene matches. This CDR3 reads CASSWVTGGWFF. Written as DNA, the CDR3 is TGTGCCAGCAGCTGGGTAACGGGAGGATGGTTCTTC. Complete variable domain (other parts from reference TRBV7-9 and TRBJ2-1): DTGVSQNPRHKITKRGQNVTFRCDPISEHNRLYWYRQTLGQGPEFLTYFQNEAQLEKSRLLSDRFSAERPKGSFSTLEIQRTEQGDSAMYLCASSWVTGGWFFGPGTRLTVL.

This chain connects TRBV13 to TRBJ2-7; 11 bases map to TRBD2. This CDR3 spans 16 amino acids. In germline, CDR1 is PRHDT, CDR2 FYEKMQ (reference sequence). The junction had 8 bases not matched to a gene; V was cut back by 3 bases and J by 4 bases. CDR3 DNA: TGTGCCAGCAGCTTGGGTAGCGGGAGGGCCGTTTACGAGCAGTACTTC. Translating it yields CASSLGSGRAVYEQYF.

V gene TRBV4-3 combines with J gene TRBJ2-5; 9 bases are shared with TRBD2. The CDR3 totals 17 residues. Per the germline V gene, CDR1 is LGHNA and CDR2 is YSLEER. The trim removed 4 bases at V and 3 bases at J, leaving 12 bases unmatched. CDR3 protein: CASSPSLAGRGKETQYF. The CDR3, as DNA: TGCGCCAGCAGCCCATCCCTAGCGGGAAGGGGGAAAGAGACCCAGTACTTC.

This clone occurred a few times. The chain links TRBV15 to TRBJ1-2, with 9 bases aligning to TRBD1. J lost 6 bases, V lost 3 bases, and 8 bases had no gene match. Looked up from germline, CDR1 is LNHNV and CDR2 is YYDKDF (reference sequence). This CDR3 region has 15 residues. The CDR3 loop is CATSSVRDRVDGYTF. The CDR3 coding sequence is TGTGCCACCAGCAGTGTACGGGACAGGGTGGATGGCTACACCTTC.

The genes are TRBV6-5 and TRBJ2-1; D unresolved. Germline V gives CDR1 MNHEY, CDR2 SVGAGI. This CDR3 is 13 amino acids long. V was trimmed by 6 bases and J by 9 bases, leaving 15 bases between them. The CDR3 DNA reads TGTGCCAGCAGCACCTATACCCGGAGTGAGCAGTTCTTC. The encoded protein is CASSTYTRSEQFF.

CDR3 bases: TGCGCCAGCAAGCGACGAGACTACTACGAGCAGTACTTC. Encoded protein: CASKRRDYYEQYF. The chain uses TRBV23-1 and TRBJ2-7; perhaps TRBD2 as D (5 bases). TRBV23-1 is recorded as an ORF, its role being uncertain. V dropped 7 bases and J dropped 3 bases, with 13 bases sitting between them. This CDR3 contains 13 residues.

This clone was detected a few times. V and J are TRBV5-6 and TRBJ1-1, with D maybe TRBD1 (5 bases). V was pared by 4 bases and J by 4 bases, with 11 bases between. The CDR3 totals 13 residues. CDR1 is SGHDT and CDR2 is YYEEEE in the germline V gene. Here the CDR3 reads CASSSPRGTEAFF. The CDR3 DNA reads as TGTGCCAGCAGCAGCCCTAGGGGCACTGAAGCTTTCTTT.

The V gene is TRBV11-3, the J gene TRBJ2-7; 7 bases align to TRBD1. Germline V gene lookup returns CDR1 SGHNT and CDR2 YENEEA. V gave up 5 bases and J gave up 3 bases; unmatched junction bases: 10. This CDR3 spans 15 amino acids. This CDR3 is CASSPTGVPVYEQYF. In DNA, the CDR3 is TGTGCCAGCAGCCCCACAGGGGTCCCCGTCTACGAGCAGTACTTC.

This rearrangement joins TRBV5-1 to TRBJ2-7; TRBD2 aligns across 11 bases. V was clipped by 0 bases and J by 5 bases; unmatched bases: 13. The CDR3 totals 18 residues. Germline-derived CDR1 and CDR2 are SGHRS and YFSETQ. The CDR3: CASSLVPRGLAGGDEQYF. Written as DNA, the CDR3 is TGCGCCAGCAGCTTGGTTCCTAGGGGGCTAGCGGGAGGAGACGAGCAGTACTTC.